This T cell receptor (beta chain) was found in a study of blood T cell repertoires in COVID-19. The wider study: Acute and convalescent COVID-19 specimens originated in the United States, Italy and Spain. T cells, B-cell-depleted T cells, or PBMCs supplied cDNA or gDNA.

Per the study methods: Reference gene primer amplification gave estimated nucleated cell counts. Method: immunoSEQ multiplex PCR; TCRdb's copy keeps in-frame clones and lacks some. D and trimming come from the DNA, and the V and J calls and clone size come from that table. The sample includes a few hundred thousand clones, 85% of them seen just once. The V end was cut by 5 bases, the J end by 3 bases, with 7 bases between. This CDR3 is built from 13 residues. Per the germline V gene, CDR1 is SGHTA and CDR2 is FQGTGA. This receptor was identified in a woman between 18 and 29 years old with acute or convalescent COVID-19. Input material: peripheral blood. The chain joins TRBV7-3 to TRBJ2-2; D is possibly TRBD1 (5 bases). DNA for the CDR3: TGTGCCAGCAGCGGCAGGGACACCGGGGAGCTGTTTTTT. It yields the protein CASSGRDTGELFF.